This TCR beta chain came from a study of siplizumab effects on memory and regulatory T cells. Study-wide results and caveats: Alloreactive sequences whose origin lay in unstimulated CD4+ memory cells were significantly reduced by siplizumab. Naive T cells apparently outstripped memory cells in diversity and seemed major alloresponse contributors.

On this clone itself: Its antigen is undetermined.

The germline V and J ends were trimmed by 2 bases and 2 bases, with 16 bases remaining between them. CDR3 length: 15 residues. The germline V gene encodes CDR1 GTSNPN and CDR2 SVGIG (reference sequence). Clones were read by immunoSEQ multiplex PCR, and TCRdb kept only the in-frame ones, dropping some. The table lists 95,000 to 100,000 clones, 80% to 95% of them singletons. Sequencing was done on a sample of non-Treg CD4+ T cells sorted from blood. J is TRBJ2-7 and V is TRBV30; D perhaps matches TRBD1 (5 bases). This TCR came from a human donor in good health. CDR3 amino acids: CAWSTAGRATYEQYF. DNA of the CDR3: TGTGCCTGGAGTACTGCCGGCAGGGCTACCTACGAGCAGTACTTC.